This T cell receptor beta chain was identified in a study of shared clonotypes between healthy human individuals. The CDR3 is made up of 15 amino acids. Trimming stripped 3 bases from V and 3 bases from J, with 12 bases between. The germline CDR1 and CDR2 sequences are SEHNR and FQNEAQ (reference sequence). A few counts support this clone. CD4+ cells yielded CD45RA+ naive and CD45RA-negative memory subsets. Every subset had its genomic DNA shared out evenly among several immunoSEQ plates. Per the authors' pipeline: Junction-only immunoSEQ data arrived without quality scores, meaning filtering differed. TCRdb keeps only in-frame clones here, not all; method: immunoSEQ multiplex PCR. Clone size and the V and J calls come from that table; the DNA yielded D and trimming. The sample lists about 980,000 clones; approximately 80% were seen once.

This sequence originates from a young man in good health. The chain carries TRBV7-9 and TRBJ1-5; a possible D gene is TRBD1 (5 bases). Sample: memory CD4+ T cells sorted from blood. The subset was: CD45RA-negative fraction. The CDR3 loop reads CASSFQADNNQPQHF. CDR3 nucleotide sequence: TGTGCCAGCAGCTTCCAGGCGGACAACAATCAGCCCCAGCATTTT.